Presented here are 32 T cell receptor beta chains from one specimen sequenced in a study of T cells in Graves' hyperthyroidism and ophthalmopathy. RNA transcripts served as the template for amplifying TCR beta CDR3 regions. The TCR CDR3 first-round RT-PCR relied on the HTBI primer set. In TCRdb, the multiplex PCR reads were re-called with MiXCR into one record per CDR3 protein. The sample has a few hundred thousand distinct CDR3 sequences, approximately 14% seen once. Material: blood. The source of these receptors is a woman aged 30 to 39 with Graves' hyperthyroidism.

This clonotype was observed a few times. V usage is TRBV25-1 and J usage is TRBJ2-1, with D unclear. The CDR3 is made up of 14 amino acids. Germline V gene lookup returns CDR1 MGHDK and CDR2 SYGVNS. Trimming removed 4 bases from V and 8 bases from J, with 15 bases in between. CDR3 bases: TGTGCCAGCAGTGCCTTCCCTAGTGGCGATGAGCAGTTCTTC. Its translation is CASSAFPSGDEQFF.

V is TRBV18 and J is TRBJ2-2; D possibly corresponds to TRBD1 (6 bases). Germline values: CDR1 KGHSH, CDR2 LQKENI. The CDR3 is 16 amino acids. Trimming took off 4 bases at V and 1 base at J, with 13 bases between the two ends. Here the CDR3 DNA reads TGTGCCAGCTCACGTCCTTCAGGGGTGAACACCGGGGAGCTGTTTTTT. Encoded protein: CASSRPSGVNTGELFF.

This clonotype was found many times. The rearrangement uses TRBV5-1 and TRBJ2-7; 9 bases map to TRBD1. The trim removed 1 base at V and 4 bases at J, leaving 6 bases unmatched. CDR1 is SGHRS and CDR2 is YFSETQ in the germline V gene. The CDR3 has 15 residues. The CDR3 protein is CASSLTGGVMYEQYF. The CDR3 nucleotides are TGCGCCAGCAGCTTGACAGGGGGCGTTATGTACGAGCAGTACTTC.

In this sample, this clonotype turned up many times. The rearrangement joins TRBV12-3 or TRBV12-4 to TRBJ1-5; D ambiguous. This CDR3 region has 13 residues. V shed 3 bases and J shed 4 bases, with 7 bases lying between them. Here the CDR3 DNA reads TGTGCCAGCAGTTTTGTGGAAAATCAGCCCCAGCATTTT. Its protein product is CASSFVENQPQHF.

As for this clonotype: One base away lies a much larger clone, so this may be a sequencing read error. The rearrangement links TRBV3-1 to TRBJ1-1; tentative D call: TRBD1 (5 bases). The CDR3 spans 13 residues. The V end lost 3 bases, the J end lost 7 bases, and 12 bases lay between the germline ends. In germline, CDR1 is LGHDT, CDR2 YNNKEL (reference sequence). For the CDR3, the DNA is TGTGCCAGCAGCCAGCAATCTGGGGGTGAAGCTTTCTTT. The encoded protein is CASSQQSGGEAFF.

This clonotype was seen a few times. Mismatch with germline at one junction end may stem from a read error. The gene calls are TRBV9 and TRBJ1-1, with D perhaps matching TRBD1 (5 bases). The length of the CDR3 is 14 residues. Per germline, CDR1 SGDLS and CDR2 YYNGEE. CDR3 sequence: CASSEGRPNTEASF. CDR3 bases: TGTGCCAGCAGCGAGGGACGGCCGAACACTGAAGCTTCCTTT.

This clonotype was detected a few times. This sequence joins TRBV20-1 and TRBJ2-1; a weak D match, TRBD1 (6 bases). Trimming took off 0 bases at V and 2 bases at J, with 17 bases between the two ends. The CDR3 is made up of 17 amino acids. Germline V gives CDR1 DFQATT, CDR2 SNEGSKA (reference sequence). This chain's CDR3 is CSARDSSGDITYNEQFF. The CDR3 DNA reads as TGCAGTGCTAGAGATTCTTCAGGGGACATTACCTACAATGAGCAGTTCTTC.

This clonotype was observed many times. V usage is TRBV28 and J usage is TRBJ2-3; perhaps TRBD1 as D (6 bases). Trimming shortened V by 6 bases and J by 4 bases, and 14 bases separated the two germline ends. The CDR3 has 14 amino acids. Germline loops: CDR1 MDHEN, CDR2 SYDVKM. The CDR3: CASSGQRASDTQYF. The CDR3 bases are TGTGCCAGCAGCGGACAGCGAGCATCAGATACGCAGTATTTT.

A note on this clonotype: Relative to the germline gene, one junction end is altered; a read error may explain this. The V gene is TRBV12-3 or TRBV12-4, the J gene TRBJ1-4; TRBD1 matches at 7 bases. This CDR3 comprises 17 residues. Here the CDR3 DNA reads TGTACCAGCAGTTTAGTAGGGGCCGGGACAGCAAATGAAAAACTGTTTTTT. Encoded protein: CTSSLVGAGTANEKLFF.

For this clonotype: A read error may explain this, as a much larger clone is one base away. This sequence joins TRBV12-3 or TRBV12-4 and TRBJ1-2; D uncertain. V was shortened by 2 bases and J by 0 bases, with 10 bases between the two germline ends. The CDR3 covers 15 residues. The CDR3 sequence: CASSLRPPPNYGYTF. In nucleotides, the CDR3 is TGTGCCAGCAGTTTAAGACCGCCACCTAACTATGGCTACACCTTC.

This clonotype was recorded many times. This rearrangement joins TRBV7-2 to TRBJ2-5; D is perhaps TRBD1 (5 bases). The CDR3 is made up of 13 amino acids. Trimming stripped 1 base from V and 5 bases from J, with 8 bases between. Looked up from germline, CDR1 is SGHTA and CDR2 is FQGNSA. The DNA for the CDR3 is TGTGCCAGCAGCTTAGAGGGGCGGGAGACCCAGTACTTC. Amino acids: CASSLEGRETQYF.

This clonotype was counted many times. V gene TRBV7-9 combines with J gene TRBJ2-1; D is possibly TRBD1 (6 bases). The V end was cut by 0 bases, the J end by 1 base, with 10 bases between. In germline, CDR1 is SEHNR, CDR2 FQNEAQ (reference sequence). This CDR3 is 16 amino acids long. The CDR3: CASSLARGGSYNEQFF. As DNA, the CDR3 is TGTGCCAGCAGCTTAGCGCGAGGGGGTTCCTACAATGAGCAGTTCTTC.

This clonotype was counted a few times. The J gene is TRBJ2-3, the V gene TRBV24-1; 11 nucleotides agree with TRBD1. Per germline, CDR1 KGHDR and CDR2 SFDVKD. The CDR3 sequence is 16 residues long. J gave up 4 bases and V 3 bases, and 5 bases lay outside the gene matches. The CDR3 here is CATSDGQGAGADTQYF. CDR3 DNA sequence: TGTGCCACCAGTGATGGACAGGGGGCGGGCGCAGATACGCAGTATTTT.

This clonotype was seen repeatedly, ten times or more. The chain joins TRBV12-3 or TRBV12-4 to TRBJ2-7; D unclear. The CDR3 totals 14 residues. V was shortened by 4 bases and J by 2 bases, with 12 bases between the two germline ends. In DNA form, the CDR3 reads TGTGCCAGCAGTTCAACTCATTCCCCCTACGAGCAGTACTTC. This codes for CASSSTHSPYEQYF.

This clonotype was detected many times. The chain is built from TRBV20-1 and TRBJ2-7; 9 nucleotides line up with TRBD1. V lost 3 bases to trimming and J lost 4 bases; unmatched junction nucleotides: 13. CDR3 size: 16 residues. CDR1 DFQATT and CDR2 SNEGSKA come from the germline V gene (reference sequence). CDR3 DNA: TGCAGTGCTAGGGTCCTAGGGACAGGGTGGTCTTACGAGCAGTACTTC. This codes for CSARVLGTGWSYEQYF.

This chain connects TRBV6-2 or TRBV6-3 to TRBJ1-5; 8 positions agree with TRBD1. The CDR3 covers 12 residues. V shed 6 bases, J shed 7 bases, and the junction held 2 bases outside the gene matches. Germline V lookup: CDR1 MNHEY, CDR2 SVGEGT. The CDR3 region is CASRDREQPQHF. CDR3 nucleotides: TGTGCCAGCAGGGACAGGGAACAGCCCCAGCATTTT.

V usage is TRBV6-5 and J usage is TRBJ2-2; perhaps TRBD1 as D (6 bases). Trimming pared 2 bases from V and 3 bases from J, leaving 13 bases between. This CDR3 has 16 amino acids. Looked up from germline, CDR1 is MNHEY and CDR2 is SVGAGI. Written as DNA, the CDR3 is TGTGCCAGCAGTTACCCCGGACAGTTCTACACCGGGGAGCTGTTTTTT. Protein product: CASSYPGQFYTGELFF.

V usage is TRBV4-3 and J usage is TRBJ2-7; D uncertain. The CDR3 extends over 15 amino acids. Germline V CDR1 and CDR2: LGHNA, YSLEER. V lost 1 base, J lost 2 bases, and 12 bases lay in between. CDR3 sequence (DNA): TGCGCCAGCAGCCAAGGACGGACGGGTGCCTACGAGCAGTACTTC. Residues: CASSQGRTGAYEQYF.

This clonotype was counted at least ten times. The J gene is TRBJ2-7, the V gene TRBV7-2; 7 bases align to TRBD1. The CDR3 has 15 residues. J gave up 7 bases and V 3 bases, and 12 bases lay outside the gene matches. Germline V gene sequence: CDR1 SGHTA, CDR2 FQGNSA. The CDR3 is CASSFLRRGMREQYF. In DNA form, the CDR3 reads TGTGCCAGCAGCTTTTTGCGCAGGGGGATGCGGGAGCAGTACTTC.

This clonotype was recorded many times. This chain links TRBV10-3 with TRBJ2-5; D not resolved. The germline V and J ends were trimmed by 0 bases and 5 bases, with 1 base remaining between them. CDR3 length equals 11 residues. The germline V gene encodes CDR1 ENHRY and CDR2 SYGVKD. CDR3 nucleotides: TGTGCCATCAGTGAGTCGGAGACCCAGTACTTC. Its protein product is CAISESETQYF.

This clonotype was counted many times. This chain's CDR3 is CASSGLAGGFAYEQYF. The CDR3 DNA reads TGTGCCAGCAGTGGACTAGCGGGGGGATTTGCCTACGAGCAGTACTTC. The chain couples TRBV6-1 to TRBJ2-7; 13 nucleotides agree with TRBD2. The CDR3 runs to 16 residues. Germline CDR1 and CDR2: MNHNS and SASEGT. V shed 4 bases, J shed 2 bases, and the junction held 5 bases outside the gene matches.

The chain uses TRBV19 and TRBJ2-7; 8 bases agree with TRBD1. The V and J ends lost 1 base and 5 bases, in that order; junction bases with no gene match: 7. This CDR3 region has 15 residues. Germline lookup yields CDR1 LNHDA and CDR2 SQIVND (reference sequence). As DNA, the CDR3 is TGTGCCAGTAGTATAGGGACAGGGATGGACGACGAGCAGTACTTC. The encoded protein is CASSIGTGMDDEQYF. The variable domain in full, completed from reference TRBV19 and TRBJ2-7, reads DGGITQSPKYLFRKEGQNVTLSCEQNLNHDAMYWYRQDPGQGLRLIYYSQIVNDFQKGDIAEGYSVSREKKESFPLTVTSAQKNPTAFYLCASSIGTGMDDEQYFGPGTRLTVT.

In DNA form, the CDR3 reads TGCAGTGCTCCGGTGAGGCAGGGAAATTTGATTTTCTACGAGCAGTACTTC. The encoded protein is CSAPVRQGNLIFYEQYF. This chain links TRBV20-1 with TRBJ2-7; a weak D match, TRBD1 (5 bases). This CDR3 is 17 amino acids long. Germline loops: CDR1 DFQATT, CDR2 SNEGSKA (reference sequence). Trimming removed 5 bases from V and 3 bases from J, with 26 bases in between.

The chain employs TRBV4-2 and TRBJ2-1; 9 nucleotides match TRBD2. CDR3 size: 16 residues. The germline CDR1 and CDR2 sequences are LGHNA and YNFKEQ. With 2 bases clipped from V and 9 bases from J, the junction kept 11 bases outside the gene matches. The CDR3 spells CASSQSRPSGGFEQFF. The CDR3 DNA reads TGTGCCAGCAGCCAATCTCGACCGAGCGGGGGGTTTGAGCAGTTCTTC.

About this clonotype itself: This may be a read error, as it is one base from a much larger clone. In this CDR3 the conserved last residue, phenylalanine or tryptophan, is missing, so a read error is likely. The CDR3: CSAKERGATDTQYL. DNA of the CDR3: TGCAGTGCCAAGGAGAGGGGTGCGACAGATACGCAGTATCTT. This chain connects TRBV20-1 to TRBJ2-3; D may match TRBD1 or TRBD2 (5 bases each). CDR1 is DFQATT and CDR2 is SNEGSKA in the germline V gene (reference sequence). Trimming cost V 6 bases and J 3 bases, with 16 bases left between them. This CDR3 spans 14 amino acids.

Ten or more counts support this clonotype. V gene TRBV27 combines with J gene TRBJ2-1, with D tentatively TRBD1 (6 bases). This CDR3 comprises 11 residues. Germline lookup yields CDR1 MNHEY and CDR2 SMNVEV (reference sequence). Trimming took off 5 bases at V and 7 bases at J, with 6 bases between the two ends. In nucleotides, the CDR3 is TGTGCCAGCAGTACAGGGAATGAGCAGTTCTTC. This gives the protein CASSTGNEQFF.

The chain joins TRBV7-3 to TRBJ2-1; 11 bases align to TRBD2. There are 15 residues in the CDR3. CDR1 is SGHTA, CDR2 FQGTGA, per germline. The ends lost 5 bases at V and 7 bases at J; junction bases unmatched: 7. The CDR3 here is CASSLAGTSGNEQFF. Here the CDR3 DNA reads TGTGCCAGCAGCCTCGCCGGGACTAGCGGAAATGAGCAGTTCTTC.

This clonotype showed up just a few times. The chain uses TRBV4-2 and TRBJ1-1; D may be TRBD1 (5 bases). Trimming took 3 bases from V and 3 from J, leaving 8 bases between them. CDR1 and CDR2 (germline): LGHNA, YNFKEQ. The CDR3 is made up of 13 amino acids. The CDR3 nucleotides are TGTGCCAGCAGCCACGAAGGGGACACTGAAGCTTTCTTT. Amino acids: CASSHEGDTEAFF.

The chain links TRBV9 to TRBJ2-2, with 10 bases aligning to TRBD2. Per the germline V gene, CDR1 is SGDLS and CDR2 is YYNGEE. CDR3 length: 16 amino acids. V lost 0 bases to trimming and J lost 5 bases; unmatched junction nucleotides: 4. The CDR3 spells CASSVEGTSATGELFF. The DNA for the CDR3 is TGTGCCAGCAGCGTAGAAGGGACTAGCGCGACCGGGGAGCTGTTTTTT.

About this clonotype itself: A much more abundant neighbour one base away suggests this may be a read error. The chain links TRBV30 to TRBJ2-7; 9 positions match TRBD1. The CDR3 consists of 14 residues. Per the germline V gene, CDR1 is GTSNPN and CDR2 is SVGIG (reference sequence). The CDR3 DNA reads TGTGCCTGGAGTGATAGACAGGGGGACTACGAGCAGCACTTC. Translating gives CAWSDRQGDYEQHF. Combining the CDR3 with reference TRBV30 and TRBJ2-7 gives the whole variable domain SQTIHQWPATLVQPVGSPLSLECTVEGTSNPNLYWYRQAAGRGLQLLFYSVGIGQISSEVPQNLSASRPQDRQFILSSKKLLLSDSGFYLCAWSDRQGDYEQHFGPGTRLTVT.

This clonotype was seen many times. This sequence joins TRBV7-6 and TRBJ2-1, with 11 bases aligning to TRBD2. In germline, CDR1 is SGHVS, CDR2 FNYEAQ. The CDR3 spans 20 residues. V trimming: 2 bases; J trimming: 4 bases; junction bases outside the gene matches: 16. The CDR3 bases are TGTGCCAGCAGCTTACCCGGGACTAGCGGCAAGGCCAGGGGGTACAATGAGCAGTTCTTC. It encodes CASSLPGTSGKARGYNEQFF.

As for this clonotype: At one end the junction does not follow the germline gene, possibly because of a read error. The chain couples TRBV4-1 to TRBJ2-1; 12 nucleotides line up with TRBD1. The CDR3 is 15 residues long. The germline V gene has CDR1 MGHRA and CDR2 YSYEKL. As DNA, the CDR3 is TGCGCCAGCAGTATCAGGGGACAGGGGGCCAATGAGCAGTCCTTC. It codes for CASSIRGQGANEQSF.